The entry that follows covers one T cell receptor (beta chain) sequence. CDR3 length: 15 amino acids. V shed 4 bases and J 5 bases; nucleotides not matched to a gene: 6. Germline V lookup: CDR1 SGDLS, CDR2 YYNGEE. These data are taken from a study of cytomegalovirus exposure and HLA in healthy donors. Study context: Caucasian-associated ancestry cluster membership applied to 75% to 85% of around 400 genotyped donors.

The PCR used 60 Vbeta and 13 Jbeta primers. The method was immunoSEQ multiplex PCR; TCRdb's version includes in-frame clones alone and lacks a portion of them. The table records 70,000 to 95,000 clones, roughly 76% of them present only once. This receptor was taken from a woman aged 25-40 years in good health and CMV-seronegative. The chain carries TRBV9 and TRBJ2-5, with TRBD2 identical over 12 bases. Sequenced sample: PBMCs. CDR3 in DNA: TGTGCCAGCAGCCTTGGACTAGCGGGAAGGGAGACCCAGTACTTC. Translation: CASSLGLAGRETQYF.